The present T cell receptor beta chain was sequenced within a study of CD8 T cells in ankylosing spondylitis. Using quantitative 5'-RACE with molecular barcodes, the authors made TCR beta libraries. TCRdb processed the 5' RACE reads anew with MiXCR; each CDR3 protein has one entry. The data show about 240,000 distinct CDR3 sequences, with over 8.5% seen just once and approximately 6.3% held by the top ten. Of note for this clonotype: The target antigen is unknown.

Study results and limitations: It was reported that disease-linked clones were significantly enriched in matched ankylosing spondylitis synovial fluid.

V was shortened by 2 bases and J by 6 bases, with 19 bases between the two germline ends. This CDR3 is built from 15 residues. Germline assignment: CDR1 GTSNPN and CDR2 SVGIG (reference sequence). The sequence came from a male donor with ankylosing spondylitis or in good health (not recorded which). The sequenced material came from blood, either unsorted or a sorted T cell fraction (not recorded which). This chain links TRBV30 with TRBJ1-1; D unresolved. This CDR3 is CAWSSSIQVLAEAFF. The DNA for the CDR3 is TGTGCCTGGAGTTCAAGTATCCAGGTTTTGGCTGAAGCTTTCTTT.